This TCR beta chain was identified in a study of blood T cell repertoires in COVID-19. About the study: The cDNA or gDNA used as material had been derived from T cells, B-cell-depleted T cells, or PBMCs.

CDR3 length equals 14 residues. The V gene's germline CDR1 is SEHNR and CDR2 FQNEAQ (reference sequence). V gave up 3 bases and J gave up 2 bases, with 10 bases separating them. In the authors' workflow: Amplification of reference gene primers provided the estimated nucleated cell counts. Profiled with immunoSEQ multiplex PCR; TCRdb holds only in-frame clones, not every one. D and trimming come from the DNA, and the V and J calls and clone size come from that table. Of 200,000 to 250,000 clones in the sample, approximately 86% are singletons; the top ten hold under 6.5%. Recruitment covered about two dozen US areas and drew participants whose ages spanned about 18 to 95 years.

Sequencing was done on a sample of PBMCs or T cells enriched from blood (not recorded which). The chain combines TRBV7-9 with TRBJ2-5, with D uncertain. The sequence was collected from a woman aged 30 to 39 with acute COVID-19. DNA for the CDR3: TGTGCCAGCAGCTTGGCCAGGTCTCAAGAGACCCAGTACTTC. It specifies CASSLARSQETQYF. The whole variable domain, filled in from reference TRBV7-9 and TRBJ2-5, reads DTGVSQNPRHKITKRGQNVTFRCDPISEHNRLYWYRQTLGQGPEFLTYFQNEAQLEKSRLLSDRFSAERPKGSFSTLEIQRTEQGDSAMYLCASSLARSQETQYFGPGTRLLVL.